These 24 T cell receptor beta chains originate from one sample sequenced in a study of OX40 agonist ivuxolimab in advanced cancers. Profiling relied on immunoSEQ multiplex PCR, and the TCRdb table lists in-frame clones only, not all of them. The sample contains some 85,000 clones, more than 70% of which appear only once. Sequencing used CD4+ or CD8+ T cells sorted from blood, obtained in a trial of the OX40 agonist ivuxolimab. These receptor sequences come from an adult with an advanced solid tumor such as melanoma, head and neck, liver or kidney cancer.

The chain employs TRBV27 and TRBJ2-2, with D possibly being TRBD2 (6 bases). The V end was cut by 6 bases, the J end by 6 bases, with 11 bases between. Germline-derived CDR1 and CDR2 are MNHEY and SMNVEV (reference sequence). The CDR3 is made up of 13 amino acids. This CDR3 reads CASRPGLPGELFF. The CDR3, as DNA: TGTGCCAGCAGACCGGGACTCCCCGGGGAGCTGTTTTTT.

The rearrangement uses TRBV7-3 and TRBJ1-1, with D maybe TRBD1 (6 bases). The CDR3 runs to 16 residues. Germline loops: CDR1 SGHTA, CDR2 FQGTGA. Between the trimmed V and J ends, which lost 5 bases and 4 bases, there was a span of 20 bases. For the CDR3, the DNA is TGTGCCAGCAGCCGAAGGGGGGGATCGGGTATCACTGAAGCTTTCTTT. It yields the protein CASSRRGGSGITEAFF.

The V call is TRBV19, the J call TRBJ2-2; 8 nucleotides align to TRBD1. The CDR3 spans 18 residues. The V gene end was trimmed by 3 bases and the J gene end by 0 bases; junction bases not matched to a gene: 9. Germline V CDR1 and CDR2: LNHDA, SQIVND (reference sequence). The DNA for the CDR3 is TGTGCCAGTAGTATTCTTATTTCAGGGGGCGCGAACACCGGGGAGCTGTTTTTT. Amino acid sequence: CASSILISGGANTGELFF.

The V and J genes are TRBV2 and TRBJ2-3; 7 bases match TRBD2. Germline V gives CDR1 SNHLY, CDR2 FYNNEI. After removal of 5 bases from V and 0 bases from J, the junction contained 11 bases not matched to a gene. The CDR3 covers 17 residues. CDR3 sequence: CASSTSGTKPSTDTQYF. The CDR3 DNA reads TGTGCCAGCAGTACATCCGGGACTAAGCCTAGCACAGATACGCAGTATTTT.

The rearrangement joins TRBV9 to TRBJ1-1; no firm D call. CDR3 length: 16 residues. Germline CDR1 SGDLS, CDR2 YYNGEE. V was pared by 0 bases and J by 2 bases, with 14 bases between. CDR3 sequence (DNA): TGTGCCAGCAGCGTAGGAAGCCCGCCACGAAACACTGAAGCTTTCTTT. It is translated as CASSVGSPPRNTEAFF.

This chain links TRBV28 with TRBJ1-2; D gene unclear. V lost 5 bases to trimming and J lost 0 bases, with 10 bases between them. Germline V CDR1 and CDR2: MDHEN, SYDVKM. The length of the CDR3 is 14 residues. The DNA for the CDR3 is TGTGCCAGCAGTCTCACAGTTACTAACTATGGCTACACCTTC. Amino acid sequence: CASSLTVTNYGYTF.

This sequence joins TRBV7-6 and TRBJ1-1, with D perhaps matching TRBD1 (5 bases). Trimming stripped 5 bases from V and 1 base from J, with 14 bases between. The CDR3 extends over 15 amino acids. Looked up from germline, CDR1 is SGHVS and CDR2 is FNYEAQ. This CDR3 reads CASSPLGASNTEAFF. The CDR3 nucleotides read TGTGCCAGCAGCCCCCTTGGGGCGTCGAACACTGAAGCTTTCTTT. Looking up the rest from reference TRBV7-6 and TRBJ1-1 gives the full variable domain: GAGVSQSPRYKVTKRGQDVALRCDPISGHVSLYWYRQALGQGPEFLTYFNYEAQQDKSGLPNDRFSAERPEGSISTLTIQRTEQRDSAMYRCASSPLGASNTEAFFGQGTRLTVV.

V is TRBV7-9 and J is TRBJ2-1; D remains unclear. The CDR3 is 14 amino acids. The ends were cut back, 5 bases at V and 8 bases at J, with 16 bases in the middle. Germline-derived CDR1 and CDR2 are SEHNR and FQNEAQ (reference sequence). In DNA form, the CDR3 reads TGTGCCAGCAGCCTTCCTGGTGGGATGCATGAGCAGTTCTTC. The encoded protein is CASSLPGGMHEQFF.

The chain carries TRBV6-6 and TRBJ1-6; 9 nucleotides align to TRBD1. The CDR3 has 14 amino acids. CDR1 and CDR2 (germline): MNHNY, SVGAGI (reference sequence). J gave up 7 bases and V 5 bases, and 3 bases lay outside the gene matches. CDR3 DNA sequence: TGTGCCAGCAGTCGCGACAGGGGGAATTCACCCCTCCACTTT. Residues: CASSRDRGNSPLHF.

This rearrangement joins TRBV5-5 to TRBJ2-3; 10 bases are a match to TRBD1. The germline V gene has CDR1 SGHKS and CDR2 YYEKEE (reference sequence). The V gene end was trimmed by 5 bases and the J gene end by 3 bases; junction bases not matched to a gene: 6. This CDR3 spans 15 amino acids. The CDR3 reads CASSADRGRTDTQYF. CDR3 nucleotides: TGTGCCAGCAGTGCGGACAGGGGGAGAACAGATACGCAGTATTTT.

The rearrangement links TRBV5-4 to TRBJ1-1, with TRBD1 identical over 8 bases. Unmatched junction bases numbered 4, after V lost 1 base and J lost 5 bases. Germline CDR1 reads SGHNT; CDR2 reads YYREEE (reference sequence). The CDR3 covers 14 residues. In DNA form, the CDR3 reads TGTGCCAGCAGCTTGACAGGGGGAAAAACTGAAGCTTTCTTT. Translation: CASSLTGGKTEAFF.

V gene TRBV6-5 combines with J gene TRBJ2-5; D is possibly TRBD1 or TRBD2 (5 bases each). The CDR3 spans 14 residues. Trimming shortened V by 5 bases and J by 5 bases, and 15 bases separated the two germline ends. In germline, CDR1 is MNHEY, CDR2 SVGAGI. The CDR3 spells CASSPSPRDETQYF. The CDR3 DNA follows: TGTGCCAGCAGTCCCTCCCCGAGGGACGAGACCCAGTACTTC.

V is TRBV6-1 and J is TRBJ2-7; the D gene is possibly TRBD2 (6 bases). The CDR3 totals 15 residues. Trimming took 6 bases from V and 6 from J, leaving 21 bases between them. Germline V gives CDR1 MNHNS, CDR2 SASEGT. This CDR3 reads CASSNLIGGPAEQYF. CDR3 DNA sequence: TGTGCCAGCAGCAATTTAATCGGGGGACCGGCCGAGCAGTACTTC.

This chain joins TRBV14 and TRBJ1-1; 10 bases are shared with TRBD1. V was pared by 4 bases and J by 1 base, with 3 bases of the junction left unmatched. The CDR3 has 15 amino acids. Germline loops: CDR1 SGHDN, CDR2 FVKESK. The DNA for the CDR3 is TGTGCCAGCAGCCTCCGGACAGGGGGGAACACTGAAGCTTTCTTT. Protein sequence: CASSLRTGGNTEAFF.

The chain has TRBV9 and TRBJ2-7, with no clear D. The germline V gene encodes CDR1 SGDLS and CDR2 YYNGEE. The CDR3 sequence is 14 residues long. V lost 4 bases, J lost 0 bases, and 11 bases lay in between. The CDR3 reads CASSPSRSSYEQYF. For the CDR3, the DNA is TGTGCCAGCAGCCCCTCTCGAAGCTCCTACGAGCAGTACTTC.

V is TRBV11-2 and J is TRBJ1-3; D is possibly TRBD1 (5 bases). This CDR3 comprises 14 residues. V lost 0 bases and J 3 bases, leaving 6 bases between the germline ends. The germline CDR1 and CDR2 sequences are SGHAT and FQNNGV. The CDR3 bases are TGTGCCAGCAGCTTAGACAGGGTTGGAAACACCATATATTTT. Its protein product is CASSLDRVGNTIYF.

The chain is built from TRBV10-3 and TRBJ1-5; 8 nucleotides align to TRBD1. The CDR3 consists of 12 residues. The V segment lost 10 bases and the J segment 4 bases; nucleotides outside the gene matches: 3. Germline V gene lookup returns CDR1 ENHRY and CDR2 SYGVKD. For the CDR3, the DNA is TGTGCCACCCGGACAGGGAATCAGCCCCAGCATTTT. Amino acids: CATRTGNQPQHF.

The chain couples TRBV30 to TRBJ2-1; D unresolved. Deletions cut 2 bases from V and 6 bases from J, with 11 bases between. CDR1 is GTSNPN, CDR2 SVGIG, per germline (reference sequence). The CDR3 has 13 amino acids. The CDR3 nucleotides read TGTGCCTGGAGTTCCCTCCTGGGCAATGAGCAGTTCTTC. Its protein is CAWSSLLGNEQFF.

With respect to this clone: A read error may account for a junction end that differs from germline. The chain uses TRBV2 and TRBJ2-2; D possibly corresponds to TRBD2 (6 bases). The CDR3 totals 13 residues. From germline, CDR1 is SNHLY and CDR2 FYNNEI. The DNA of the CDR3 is TGTACCAGCAGCGGGCAGGGAATCCGGGAGCTGTTTTTT. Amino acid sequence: CTSSGQGIRELFF.

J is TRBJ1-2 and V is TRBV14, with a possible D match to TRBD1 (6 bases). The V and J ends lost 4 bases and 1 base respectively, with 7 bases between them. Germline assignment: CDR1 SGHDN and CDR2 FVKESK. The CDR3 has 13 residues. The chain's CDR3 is CASSRTVNYGYTF. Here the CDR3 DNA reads TGTGCCAGCAGCCGGACAGTTAACTATGGCTACACCTTC.

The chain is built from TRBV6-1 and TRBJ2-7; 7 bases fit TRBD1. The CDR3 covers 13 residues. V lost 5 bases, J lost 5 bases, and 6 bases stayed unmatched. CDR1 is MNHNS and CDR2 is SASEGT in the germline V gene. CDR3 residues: CASSNRGLDEQYF. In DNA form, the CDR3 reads TGTGCCAGCAGTAACAGGGGTTTAGACGAGCAGTACTTC.

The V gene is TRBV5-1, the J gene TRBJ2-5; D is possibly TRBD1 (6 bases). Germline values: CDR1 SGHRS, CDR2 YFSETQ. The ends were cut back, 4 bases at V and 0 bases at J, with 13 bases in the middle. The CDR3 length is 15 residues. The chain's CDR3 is CASSALQGDQETQYF. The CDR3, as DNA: TGCGCCAGCAGCGCCTTACAGGGAGACCAAGAGACCCAGTACTTC.

CDR3 in amino acids: CASSPGLSQETQYF. DNA of the CDR3: TGTGCCAGCAGCCCGGGACTATCCCAAGAGACCCAGTACTTC. This chain uses TRBV5-6 with TRBJ2-5; 7 nucleotides match TRBD2. The germline V gene has CDR1 SGHDT and CDR2 YYEEEE. This CDR3 contains 14 residues. V lost 4 bases to trimming and J lost 1 base; unmatched junction nucleotides: 4.

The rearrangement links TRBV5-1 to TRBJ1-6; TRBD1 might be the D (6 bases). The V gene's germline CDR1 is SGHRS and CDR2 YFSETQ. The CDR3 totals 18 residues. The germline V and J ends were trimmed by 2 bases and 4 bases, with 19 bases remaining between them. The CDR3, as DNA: TGCGCCAGCAGCTTTGGCCTCTGGGCAGGGGAGTATAATTCACCCCTCCACTTT. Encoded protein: CASSFGLWAGEYNSPLHF.